This T cell receptor (beta chain) was captured by sequencing in a study of T cells in Graves' hyperthyroidism and ophthalmopathy. Across the whole study: Pretreatment peripheral blood was obtained at initial diagnosis.

This clonotype was seen a few times. Germline CDR1 is SGHVS and CDR2 is FQNEAQ. This CDR3 has 14 residues. V trimming: 5 bases; J trimming: 3 bases; junction bases outside the gene matches: 5. The study excluded patients with uncontrolled infection, other autoimmune disease, pregnancy or lactation. What was amplified from RNA transcripts were TCR beta CDR3 regions. Using the HTBI primer set, a first-round RT-PCR was run on the TCR CDR3. MiXCR, applied by TCRdb to the multiplex PCR reads, yields one record per CDR3 protein. The data show roughly 170,000 distinct CDR3 sequences, with about 18% seen just once and approximately 28% held by the top ten.

This TCR came from a woman aged 50 to 65 with Graves' hyperthyroidism. The chain joins TRBV7-8 to TRBJ2-7, with 9 bases fitting TRBD1. Sequencing was done on a sample of blood. CDR3 DNA: TGTGCCAGCAGCCTTACGACAGGGGGCTACGAGCAGTACTTC. This codes for CASSLTTGGYEQYF.